Listed here are 24 T cell receptor beta chains from one sample, sequenced in a study of T cell responses to AZD1222 COVID-19 vaccine. Method: immunoSEQ multiplex PCR; TCRdb's copy keeps in-frame clones and lacks some. The data show 150,000 or so clones, roughly 94% seen once. The input for sequencing was peripheral blood, taken 28 days after the second AZD1222 dose. All receptors derive from an adult who received the AZD1222 COVID-19 vaccine.

Note on this clone: Other DNA variants within this sample encode the same CDR3. This chain links TRBV7-2 with TRBJ2-7; 8 bases match TRBD1. This CDR3 comprises 15 residues. The junction had 4 bases not matched to a gene; V was cut back by 0 bases and J by 3 bases. Germline V gene sequence: CDR1 SGHTA, CDR2 FQGNSA. CDR3 sequence reads: CASSLAGTGGYEQYF. The CDR3, as DNA: TGTGCCAGCAGCTTAGCGGGGACAGGAGGCTACGAGCAGTACTTC.

The chain uses TRBV18 and TRBJ1-5; 8 bases match TRBD1. The CDR3 extends over 14 amino acids. V was clipped by 1 base and J by 8 bases; unmatched bases: 4. CDR1 and CDR2 (germline): KGHSH, LQKENI. CDR3 protein: CASSPRTGLEPQHF. The CDR3 DNA reads TGTGCCAGCTCACCACGGACAGGGCTGGAGCCCCAGCATTTT.

CDR3 sequence (DNA): TGTGCCAGCAGCCCTACTATAGTCCGGGACAGACAGAACACTGAAGCTTTCTTT. It codes for CASSPTIVRDRQNTEAFF. The chain combines TRBV7-9 with TRBJ1-1; TRBD1 agrees at 7 bases. The V gene end was trimmed by 5 bases and the J gene end by 1 base; junction bases not matched to a gene: 16. CDR1 and CDR2 (germline): SEHNR, FQNEAQ (reference sequence). CDR3 length: 18 residues.

This chain links TRBV27 with TRBJ1-5; no clear D gene. The CDR3 runs 13 residues. Germline CDR1 is MNHEY and CDR2 is SMNVEV (reference sequence). V was pared by 10 bases and J by 5 bases, with 15 bases between. CDR3 in DNA: TGTGCCACCCGGGCAGGTAGAGATCAGCCCCAGCATTTT. Translated: CATRAGRDQPQHF.

The chain is built from TRBV4-3 and TRBJ2-5, with D maybe TRBD1 (6 bases). Germline V gene data show CDR1 as LGHNA and CDR2 as YSLEER. The germline V and J ends were trimmed by 2 bases and 5 bases, with 9 bases remaining between them. The CDR3 totals 13 residues. CDR3 loop: CASSQNRAETQYF. CDR3 DNA: TGCGCCAGCAGCCAAAACAGGGCTGAGACCCAGTACTTC.

This clone occurred once. This chain uses TRBV3-1 (or the pseudogene TRBV3-2) with TRBJ1-1, with unresolved D. The germline V gene has CDR1 LGHDT and CDR2 YNNKEL (reference sequence). The CDR3 is made up of 14 amino acids. V lost 1 base and J 4 bases, leaving 10 bases between the germline ends. CDR3 DNA: TGTGCCAGCAGCCAAGGACTAGAAAGCACTGAAGCTTTCTTT. It is translated as CASSQGLESTEAFF.

The chain has TRBV27 and TRBJ1-2; a weak D match, TRBD1 (5 bases). Per germline, CDR1 MNHEY and CDR2 SMNVEV (reference sequence). V lost 6 bases and J 4 bases, leaving 12 bases between the germline ends. The CDR3 is made up of 13 amino acids. The CDR3 protein is CASSPGVGYGYTF. The CDR3 DNA reads as TGTGCCAGCAGCCCGGGGGTTGGCTATGGCTACACCTTC.

CDR3 region: CAWSRGQANQPQHF. The CDR3, as DNA: TGTGCCTGGAGTAGGGGACAGGCCAATCAGCCCCAGCATTTT. The rearrangement uses TRBV30 and TRBJ1-5; 8 bases are a match to TRBD1. This CDR3 is 14 amino acids long. Losses at the gene ends were 2 bases for V and 3 bases for J; bases not matched to a gene: 3. From germline, CDR1 is GTSNPN and CDR2 SVGIG (reference sequence).

The V and J genes are TRBV7-3 and TRBJ2-5, with 8 nucleotides matching TRBD2. This CDR3 is 14 amino acids long. Losses at the gene ends were 3 bases for V and 4 bases for J; bases not matched to a gene: 4. Germline CDR1 SGHTA, CDR2 FQGTGA. This CDR3 reads CASSLVAGGETQYF. The CDR3 DNA reads as TGTGCCAGCAGCTTGGTTGCGGGAGGAGAGACCCAGTACTTC.

This chain uses TRBV18 with TRBJ2-2; no clear D. The germline CDR1 and CDR2 sequences are KGHSH and LQKENI. This CDR3 has 15 residues. V was shortened by 6 bases and J by 0 bases, with 11 bases between the two germline ends. The CDR3 DNA follows: TGTGCCAGCTCGAAGGACGGGCCGAACACCGGGGAGCTGTTTTTT. Translation: CASSKDGPNTGELFF.

The chain links TRBV4-3 to TRBJ1-1; 7 positions match TRBD1. Per germline, CDR1 LGHNA and CDR2 YSLEER. Trimming took 2 bases from V and 4 from J; bases not matched to a gene: 7. The CDR3 contains 15 residues. CDR3 DNA sequence: TGCGCCAGCAGCCAACCTCCAGGGGGTGGCACTGAAGCTTTCTTT. Its translation: CASSQPPGGGTEAFF.

The CDR3 loop reads CASSLGFPGELFF. DNA for the CDR3: TGTGCCAGCAGTTTGGGGTTCCCCGGGGAGCTGTTTTTT. This sequence joins TRBV12-3 or TRBV12-4 and TRBJ2-2, with D hard to call. V was trimmed by 3 bases and J by 6 bases, leaving 8 bases between them. The CDR3 extends over 13 amino acids.

This clone was observed a single time. At one boundary the junction diverges from the germline segment, which might be a read error. This chain connects TRBV18 to TRBJ2-1, with 8 positions matching TRBD2. The CDR3 length is 16 residues. Germline V gene lookup returns CDR1 KGHSH and CDR2 LQKENI. The DNA of the CDR3 is TGTGCCAGCTCACCACCGACTAGCGAGTCCTTCAATGAGCAGTTCTTC. Protein: CASSPPTSESFNEQFF.

This clone came up a few times. Other DNA sequences of this sample code for an identical CDR3. V gene TRBV5-1 combines with J gene TRBJ2-3; D is unclear. This CDR3 has 13 residues. V was cut by 3 bases and J by 0 bases, with 5 bases left in between. Per the germline V gene, CDR1 is SGHRS and CDR2 is YFSETQ. This chain's CDR3 is CASSSGSTDTQYF. The CDR3 bases are TGCGCCAGCAGCTCGGGTAGCACAGATACGCAGTATTTT.

This chain uses TRBV7-9 with TRBJ2-1; D gene unclear. V was cut by 1 base and J by 0 bases, with 13 bases left in between. The CDR3 contains 17 residues. Germline lookup yields CDR1 SEHNR and CDR2 FQNEAQ (reference sequence). The CDR3 here is CASSLERGPNSYNEQFF. CDR3 sequence (DNA): TGTGCCAGCAGCTTAGAAAGAGGTCCGAACTCCTACAATGAGCAGTTCTTC.

The V call is TRBV4-3, the J call TRBJ1-3; the D is unclear. Trimming shortened V by 0 bases and J by 0 bases, and 12 bases separated the two germline ends. In germline, CDR1 is LGHNA, CDR2 YSLEER. CDR3 length equals 17 residues. The CDR3 DNA reads as TGCGCCAGCAGCCAAGATCTTCCAGGAAGCTCTGGAAACACCATATATTTT. Translated: CASSQDLPGSSGNTIYF.

Written as DNA, the CDR3 is TGTGCCAGCAGCCAGCGACAGAACACTGAAGCTTTCTTT. Protein: CASSQRQNTEAFF. This rearrangement joins TRBV3-1 (or the pseudogene TRBV3-2) to TRBJ1-1; no firm D call. Germline values: CDR1 LGHDT, CDR2 YNNKEL (reference sequence). The length of the CDR3 is 13 residues. Trimming took off 3 bases at V and 1 base at J, with 6 bases between the two ends.

The chain joins TRBV5-4 to TRBJ2-7; 7 bases line up with TRBD2. CDR1 and CDR2 from the germline V gene are SGHNT and YYREEE (reference sequence). This CDR3 has 15 amino acids. The V gene end was trimmed by 3 bases and the J gene end by 0 bases; junction bases not matched to a gene: 6. The CDR3 DNA follows: TGTGCCAGCAGCTCTTCAGCGGGACCCTCCTACGAGCAGTACTTC. This encodes CASSSSAGPSYEQYF.

The chain uses TRBV5-1 and TRBJ2-1; 8 bases fit TRBD1. The CDR3 is 14 residues long. With 4 bases clipped from V and 7 bases from J, the junction kept 7 bases outside the gene matches. CDR1 and CDR2 from the germline V gene are SGHRS and YFSETQ. The CDR3 region is CASSDRGGENEQFF. CDR3 sequence (DNA): TGCGCCAGCAGCGACAGGGGAGGCGAAAATGAGCAGTTCTTC.

The chain combines TRBV15 with TRBJ2-7, with D possibly being TRBD2 (5 bases). Germline CDR1 reads LNHNV; CDR2 reads YYDKDF (reference sequence). The length of the CDR3 is 13 residues. V lost 5 bases and J 3 bases, leaving 11 bases between the germline ends. CDR3 nucleotides: TGTGCCACCAGCCACCAAGAGGGCTACGAGCAGTACTTC. It yields the protein CATSHQEGYEQYF.

The CDR3 region is CASSMGQGSYGYTF. DNA for the CDR3: TGTGCCAGTAGTATGGGGCAGGGGAGCTATGGCTACACCTTC. The genes are TRBV19 and TRBJ1-2; a weak D match, TRBD1 (6 bases). Trimming cost V 3 bases and J 4 bases, with 12 bases left between them. The CDR3 sequence is 14 residues long. Germline CDR1 LNHDA, CDR2 SQIVND (reference sequence).

This chain uses TRBV5-1 with TRBJ1-5; 7 bases are a match to TRBD1. Losses at the gene ends were 1 base for V and 4 bases for J; bases not matched to a gene: 5. There are 15 residues in the CDR3. Germline V gene sequence: CDR1 SGHRS, CDR2 YFSETQ. CDR3 protein: CASSLSSGGNQPQHF. The CDR3 nucleotides are TGCGCCAGCAGCTTGTCCTCAGGGGGAAATCAGCCCCAGCATTTT.

V and J are TRBV7-9 and TRBJ2-1; 7 nucleotides line up with TRBD1. With V trimmed by 1 base and J by 10 bases, 7 bases remained unmatched. Germline-derived CDR1 and CDR2 are SEHNR and FQNEAQ (reference sequence). This CDR3 is built from 14 residues. The DNA of the CDR3 is TGTGCCAGCAGCTTAGGGTCCGGGACAGTAGAGCAGTTCTTC. Amino acids: CASSLGSGTVEQFF.

The chain is built from TRBV29-1 and TRBJ2-1; TRBD1 might be the D (5 bases). V lost 6 bases, J lost 5 bases, and 8 bases lay in between. Germline loops: CDR1 SQVTM, CDR2 ANQGSEA. This CDR3 is 11 amino acids long. The CDR3 sequence: CSVGHNNEQFF. For the CDR3, the DNA is TGCAGCGTCGGACATAACAATGAGCAGTTCTTC.